Each of the 8 T cell receptor beta chains below was sequenced from the same sample in a study of shared clonotypes between healthy human individuals. The table came from immunoSEQ multiplex PCR; TCRdb's copy has only in-frame clones and leaves some out. The table includes approximately 2.3 million clones, 93% detected once. The sequencing sample was made of naive CD4+ T cells from PBMCs. Subset denoted: CD45RA+ positively selected. These TCRs come from a man between 18 and 29 years old in good health. Some clones in this sample may be carry-over from other donors' samples.

This chain connects TRBV6-6 to TRBJ1-1; the D gene is possibly TRBD1 (6 bases). Germline V gene lookup returns CDR1 MNHNY and CDR2 SVGAGI (reference sequence). V shed 8 bases and J shed 1 base, with 8 bases lying between them. The CDR3 is 12 residues long. In DNA form, the CDR3 reads TGTGCCAGCGGGGGCGAGAACACTGAAGCTTTCTTT. Its translation is CASGGENTEAFF.

The V and J genes are TRBV6-5 and TRBJ2-3; D may correspond to TRBD1 or TRBD2 (5 bases each). Trimming removed 6 bases from V and 2 bases from J, with 15 bases in between. Germline CDR1 reads MNHEY; CDR2 reads SVGAGI. The CDR3 consists of 15 residues. DNA for the CDR3: TGTGCCAGCAGCGAGGGGTTCCTAGACACAGATACGCAGTATTTT. This translates into CASSEGFLDTDTQYF.

The gene calls are TRBV27 and TRBJ2-6, with 7 bases that match TRBD1. This CDR3 comprises 15 residues. The trim removed 9 bases at V and 4 bases at J, leaving 9 bases unmatched. Germline loops: CDR1 MNHEY, CDR2 SMNVEV (reference sequence). The CDR3 region has the DNA TGTGCCAGGGGGACAGATCGTTCAGGGGCCAACGTCCTGACTTTC. It yields the protein CARGTDRSGANVLTF.

DNA for the CDR3: TGTGCCAGTAGTATTCTGGCTAGCGGCTTGAGGGAGCAGTACTTC. Protein product: CASSILASGLREQYF. The chain carries TRBV19 and TRBJ2-7; 7 nucleotides line up with TRBD2. CDR1 is LNHDA and CDR2 is SQIVND in the germline V gene (reference sequence). J gave up 7 bases and V 3 bases, and 12 bases lay outside the gene matches. The CDR3 sequence is 15 residues long.

This chain joins TRBV2 and TRBJ2-7; TRBD1 might be the D (6 bases). This CDR3 contains 13 residues. Trimming removed 8 bases at V and 2 bases at J, with 13 bases between. Germline V gene lookup returns CDR1 SNHLY and CDR2 FYNNEI. The CDR3 nucleotides are TGTGCCAGCCACAACAGGGTTACCTACGAGCAGTACTTC. Encoded protein: CASHNRVTYEQYF.

The chain employs TRBV7-9 and TRBJ2-5; 9 bases are a match to TRBD1. Germline CDR1 SEHNR, CDR2 FQNEAQ (reference sequence). CDR3 length equals 15 residues. J was trimmed by 4 bases and V by 2 bases; bases with no gene match: 5. CDR3 coding DNA: TGTGCCAGCAGCTTATCTAGGGACAGGGCAGAGACCCAGTACTTC. Its translation is CASSLSRDRAETQYF.

The V and J genes are TRBV6-4 and TRBJ2-3; the D is unclear. V lost 4 bases and J 5 bases, leaving 10 bases between the germline ends. The germline CDR1 and CDR2 sequences are MRHNA and SNTAGT. The CDR3 is made up of 13 amino acids. The CDR3 reads CASSGSLRDTQYF. The CDR3 nucleotides read TGTGCCAGCAGTGGCTCTCTACGAGATACGCAGTATTTT.

This clone was observed a single time. The chain uses TRBV7-2 and TRBJ2-3; a possible D gene is TRBD2 (5 bases). V was trimmed by 6 bases and J by 1 base, leaving 20 bases between them. Germline CDR1 SGHTA, CDR2 FQGNSA. CDR3 size: 17 residues. The chain's CDR3 is CASRKERTAGGTDTQYF. The CDR3 DNA reads TGTGCCAGCAGGAAAGAGCGCACTGCCGGGGGCACAGATACGCAGTATTTT.